This is a list of T cell receptor beta chains from one sample in a study of blood T cell repertoires in COVID-19. Using immunoSEQ multiplex PCR, the repertoire was profiled, and TCRdb retains in-frame clones only, with some absent. The sample contains around 130,000 clones, around 82% of which appear only once. Sequenced: peripheral blood. These receptors all come from a man aged 60 to 75 with acute or convalescent COVID-19. Both conserved end residues are part of each CDR3.

J gene: TRBJ2-2; V gene: TRBV11-3; CDR3 protein: CASSRTVANTGELFF
J gene: TRBJ1-6; V gene: TRBV19; CDR3 protein: CASSSLPWSVNSPLHF
J gene: TRBJ1-2; V gene: TRBV19; CDR3 protein: CASSTHRVGNYGYTF
J gene: TRBJ2-3; V gene: TRBV9; CDR3 protein: CASSVDPPGQVTDTQYF
J gene: TRBJ2-2; V gene: TRBV6-5; CDR3 protein: CVAGPRGGTGELFF
J gene: TRBJ1-4; V gene: TRBV19; CDR3 protein: CASARGPLEKLFF
J gene: TRBJ2-7; V gene: TRBV11-1; CDR3 protein: CASSLEGREQYF
J gene: TRBJ1-4; V gene: TRBV27; CDR3 protein: CASSPSTVSNEKLFF
J gene: TRBJ1-2; V gene: TRBV4-1; CDR3 protein: CASSLGQGANNYGYTF
J gene: TRBJ1-1; V gene: TRBV18; CDR3 protein: CASSDTGDSTEAFF
J gene: TRBJ2-2; V gene: TRBV20-1; CDR3 protein: CSASSSGRRSGELFF
J gene: TRBJ2-7; V gene: TRBV2; CDR3 protein: CAHQRGGSYEQYF
J gene: TRBJ2-1; V gene: TRBV29-1; CDR3 protein: CSVEYPGTNNEQFF
J gene: TRBJ2-7; V gene: TRBV7-2; CDR3 protein: CASSSGGGFHYEQYF
J gene: TRBJ1-2; V gene: TRBV5-1; CDR3 protein: CASSPGTILNYGYTF
J gene: TRBJ1-1; V gene: TRBV4-1; CDR3 protein: CASSLFPRDRGKSNTEAFF
J gene: TRBJ2-3; V gene: TRBV29-1; CDR3 protein: CSVVTSGVTDTQYF
J gene: TRBJ2-1; V gene: TRBV20-1; CDR3 protein: CSANDRREVLGNEQFF
J gene: TRBJ2-7; V gene: TRBV5-1; CDR3 protein: CASSLGGSSYEQYF
J gene: TRBJ2-7; V gene: TRBV20-1; CDR3 protein: CSASNRGEQYF
J gene: TRBJ1-3; V gene: TRBV12-2; CDR3 protein: CASRPVIQQPSGNTIYF
J gene: TRBJ1-1; V gene: TRBV29-1; CDR3 protein: CSPGGTGVTEAFF
J gene: TRBJ2-3; V gene: TRBV19; CDR3 protein: CASSDSGGYDTQYF
J gene: TRBJ2-1; V gene: TRBV27; CDR3 protein: CASSLRGGLAGGRRNEQFF
J gene: TRBJ1-3; V gene: TRBV6-5; CDR3 protein: CASKQGTGNTIYF
J gene: TRBJ1-6; V gene: TRBV6-2/TRBV6-3; CDR3 protein: CASSRLDRGRSSYNSPLHF
J gene: TRBJ1-5; V gene: TRBV2; CDR3 protein: CATSGGAGDQPQHF
J gene: TRBJ1-6; V gene: TRBV6-5; CDR3 protein: CASTKASSYNSPLHF
J gene: TRBJ2-1; V gene: TRBV6-1; CDR3 protein: CASSEFFSASSSYNEQFF
J gene: TRBJ2-3; V gene: TRBV2; CDR3 protein: CASSRLAGGGDTQYF
J gene: TRBJ1-2; V gene: TRBV6-4; CDR3 protein: CASSERDRHGYTF
J gene: TRBJ2-5; V gene: TRBV21-1; CDR3 protein: CASSNRAGDWQETQYF
J gene: TRBJ2-7; V gene: TRBV29-1; CDR3 protein: CSATPGGLNSYEQYF
J gene: TRBJ1-5; V gene: TRBV6-5; CDR3 protein: CASRGQFNQPQHF
J gene: TRBJ2-7; V gene: TRBV29-1; CDR3 protein: CSVEVADYEQYF
J gene: TRBJ2-7; V gene: TRBV7-9; CDR3 protein: CASSLSGLDGREQYF
J gene: TRBJ1-5; V gene: TRBV6-5; CDR3 protein: CASSQTSLPQHF
J gene: TRBJ1-1; V gene: TRBV2; CDR3 protein: CASIRSGNTEAFF
J gene: TRBJ2-7; V gene: TRBV27; CDR3 protein: CASSPISGRSYEQYF
J gene: TRBJ2-2; V gene: TRBV19; CDR3 protein: CATSVNWNTGELFF
J gene: TRBJ2-5; V gene: TRBV27; CDR3 protein: CASSSPGLAGQETQYF
J gene: TRBJ2-2; V gene: TRBV18; CDR3 protein: CASSPKGGPGELFF
J gene: TRBJ1-3; V gene: TRBV9; CDR3 protein: CASSVDSSGNTIYF
J gene: TRBJ2-2; V gene: TRBV5-1; CDR3 protein: CASSPRPLAGGINTGELFF
J gene: TRBJ2-7; V gene: TRBV6-1; CDR3 protein: CASSEKSGGPYEQYF
J gene: TRBJ1-2; V gene: TRBV10-1; CDR3 protein: CASSESINYGYTF
J gene: TRBJ1-1; V gene: TRBV6-5; CDR3 protein: CASFDSLNTEAFF
J gene: TRBJ1-2; V gene: TRBV7-2; CDR3 protein: CASSPGTGNNYGYTF
J gene: TRBJ2-1; V gene: TRBV5-1; CDR3 protein: CASRPLAGEPYNEQFF
J gene: TRBJ1-5; V gene: TRBV19; CDR3 protein: CASKQEDAGLRPQHF
J gene: TRBJ2-7; V gene: TRBV29-1; CDR3 protein: CSVFAGTSGRKSHEQYF
J gene: TRBJ1-2; V gene: TRBV7-9; CDR3 protein: CASSEQGQNYGYTF
J gene: TRBJ2-5; V gene: TRBV29-1; CDR3 protein: CSVEDLEETQYF